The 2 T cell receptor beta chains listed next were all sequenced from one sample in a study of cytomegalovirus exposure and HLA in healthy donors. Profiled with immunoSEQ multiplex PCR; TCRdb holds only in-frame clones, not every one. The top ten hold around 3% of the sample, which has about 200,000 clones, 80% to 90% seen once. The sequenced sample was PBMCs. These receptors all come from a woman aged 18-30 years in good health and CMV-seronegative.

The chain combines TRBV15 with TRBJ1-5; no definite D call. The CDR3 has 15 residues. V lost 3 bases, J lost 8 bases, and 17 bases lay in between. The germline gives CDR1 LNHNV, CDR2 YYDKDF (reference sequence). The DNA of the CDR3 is TGTGCCACCAGCAGGAGATCAAGGGAGGTCAAGCCCCAGCATTTT. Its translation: CATSRRSREVKPQHF. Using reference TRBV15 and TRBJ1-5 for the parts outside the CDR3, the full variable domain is DAMVIQNPRYQVTQFGKPVTLSCSQTLNHNVMYWYQQKSSQAPKLLFHYYDKDFNNEADTPDNFQSRRPNTSFCFLDIRSPGLGDTAMYLCATSRRSREVKPQHFGDGTRLSIL.

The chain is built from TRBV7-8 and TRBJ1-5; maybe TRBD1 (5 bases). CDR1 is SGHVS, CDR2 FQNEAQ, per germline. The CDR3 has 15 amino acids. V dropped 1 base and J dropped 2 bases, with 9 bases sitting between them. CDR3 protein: CASSLDLTGNQPQHF. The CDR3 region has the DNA TGTGCCAGCAGCTTAGATCTGACAGGCAATCAGCCCCAGCATTTT.